Below, 25 T cell receptor beta chains from the same sample are listed, as sequenced in a study. TCRdb re-analysed the RT-PCR reads in MiXCR, keeping a single row per CDR3 protein. The table shows about 680,000 distinct CDR3 sequences, with 11% to 15% occurring only once. Sequenced material: memory CD4+ T cells from blood. The receptors come from a female donor in good health, serving as a healthy control.

This clonotype was seen a few times. This chain links TRBV4-3 with TRBJ1-4, with D perhaps matching TRBD1 (5 bases). The V and J ends lost 5 bases and 9 bases respectively, with 31 bases between them. This CDR3 contains 19 residues. Per germline, CDR1 LGHNA and CDR2 YSLEER. This CDR3 reads CASSAKRTHEAGLMKKLFF. The CDR3 coding sequence is TGCGCCAGCAGCGCAAAGAGGACCCATGAGGCGGGACTAATGAAAAAACTGTTTTTT.

This clonotype was recorded at least ten times. An end of the junction differs from the germline gene, which may be a read error. The chain carries TRBV5-1 and TRBJ2-3, with 15 bases fitting TRBD2. The length of the CDR3 is 16 residues. Germline values: CDR1 SGHRS, CDR2 YFSETQ. The CDR3: CASSLGTSGRTDTQYF. DNA for the CDR3: TGTGCTAGCAGCCTCGGGACTAGCGGGAGGACAGATACGCAGTATTTT.

This chain links TRBV5-1 with TRBJ1-1; a weak D match, TRBD1 (5 bases). V was clipped by 3 bases and J by 1 base, with 16 bases between them. Germline values: CDR1 SGHRS, CDR2 YFSETQ. This CDR3 is 16 amino acids long. The CDR3 DNA reads as TGCGCCAGCAGCTCCTTTTGGACGGGGGGGAACACTGAAGCTTTCTTT. It codes for CASSSFWTGGNTEAFF.

In this sample, this clonotype turned up many times. The rearrangement joins TRBV20-1 to TRBJ1-6; D may be TRBD1 (6 bases). Germline V CDR1 and CDR2: DFQATT, SNEGSKA (reference sequence). Between the trimmed V and J ends, which lost 6 bases and 5 bases, there was a span of 17 bases. The CDR3 consists of 15 residues. The DNA for the CDR3 is TGCAGTGCCCAGAAGGTACAGGGTGATAATTCACCCCTCCACTTT. Translated, it gives CSAQKVQGDNSPLHF.

The chain is built from TRBV6-2 or TRBV6-3 and TRBJ2-4; D is unclear. Per the germline V gene, CDR1 is MNHEY and CDR2 is SVGEGT. Trimming cost V 2 bases and J 6 bases, with 11 bases left between them. CDR3 size: 14 residues. In DNA, the CDR3 is TGTGCCAGCAGTTACGGGCAGCCCCTAAACATTCAGTACTTC. This codes for CASSYGQPLNIQYF.

This clonotype was observed a few times. A read error may account for a junction end that differs from germline. The V and J genes are TRBV5-1 and TRBJ2-5; 9 positions agree with TRBD2. The germline gives CDR1 SGHRS, CDR2 YFSETQ. This CDR3 is built from 15 residues. In nucleotides, the CDR3 is TGCGCCAGCACCTTGGCTAGCGGGACTGAGGAGACCCAGTACTTC. Protein product: CASTLASGTEETQYF.

V usage is TRBV29-1 and J usage is TRBJ1-1; TRBD1 agrees at 8 bases. Germline trimming cut 7 bases from V and 5 bases from J; bases unmatched to any gene: 6. Germline CDR1 SQVTM, CDR2 ANQGSEA. There are 12 residues in the CDR3. The CDR3 is CSAVTGGTEAFF. CDR3 in DNA: TGCAGCGCGGTTACAGGGGGGACTGAAGCTTTCTTT. The whole variable domain, filled in from reference TRBV29-1 and TRBJ1-1, reads SAVISQKPSRDICQRGTSLTIQCQVDSQVTMMFWYRQQPGQSLTLIATANQGSEATYESGFVIDKFPISRPNLTFSTLTVSNMSPEDSSIYLCSAVTGGTEAFFGQGTRLTVV.

The rearrangement uses TRBV7-2 and TRBJ2-5, with TRBD2 as a possible D gene (5 bases). The CDR3 is 14 amino acids. In germline, CDR1 is SGHTA, CDR2 FQGNSA. The V end lost 5 bases, the J end lost 5 bases, and 15 bases lay between the germline ends. The DNA of the CDR3 is TGTGCCAGCAGCCCGGGAAGCGGCGGGGAGACCCAGTACTTC. Protein product: CASSPGSGGETQYF. The full variable domain, rest sourced from reference TRBV7-2 and TRBJ2-5, is GAGVSQSPSNKVTEKGKDVELRCDPISGHTALYWYRQSLGQGLEFLIYFQGNSAPDKSGLPSDRFSAERTGGSVSTLTIQRTQQEDSAVYLCASSPGSGGETQYFGPGTRLLVL.

In this sample, this clonotype turned up a few times. The genes are TRBV9 and TRBJ2-2; D is unclear. The V gene lost 3 bases and the J gene lost 5 bases, with 5 bases spanning the gap. The CDR3 has 12 residues. CDR1 and CDR2 from the germline V gene are SGDLS and YYNGEE. In nucleotides, the CDR3 is TGTGCCAGCAGCGCCTGGACCGGGGAGCTGTTTTTT. Translating gives CASSAWTGELFF.

There are many counts of this clonotype. V gene TRBV5-1 combines with J gene TRBJ1-1, with D tentatively TRBD1 (5 bases). The germline V and J ends were trimmed by 0 bases and 2 bases, with 8 bases remaining between them. There are 14 residues in the CDR3. Germline CDR1 SGHRS, CDR2 YFSETQ. The CDR3 DNA reads TGCGCCAGCAGCTTGGAGGGGTACAACACTGAAGCTTTCTTT. This codes for CASSLEGYNTEAFF.

This clonotype appeared a few times. The chain combines TRBV4-2 with TRBJ1-2, with 9 bases identical to TRBD1. V lost 0 bases, J lost 4 bases, and 9 bases stayed unmatched. Germline assignment: CDR1 LGHNA and CDR2 YNFKEQ. This CDR3 region has 17 residues. In DNA, the CDR3 is TGTGCCAGCAGCCAAGATCTGGGGACAGGGACGTCCTATGGCTACACCTTC. This gives the protein CASSQDLGTGTSYGYTF.

This clonotype was observed a handful of times. This chain joins TRBV11-2 and TRBJ1-1; 8 bases agree with TRBD1. V trimming: 0 bases; J trimming: 11 bases; junction bases outside the gene matches: 11. CDR1 is SGHAT, CDR2 FQNNGV, per germline. This CDR3 is built from 15 residues. The CDR3 DNA sequence: TGTGCCAGCAGCTTAGATCCCGGACAGGGTCGGTGGGCTTTCTTT. Translation: CASSLDPGQGRWAFF.

The genes are TRBV7-3 and TRBJ2-3; possibly TRBD2 for D (6 bases). CDR1 and CDR2 (germline): SGHTA, FQGTGA. V gave up 5 bases and J gave up 7 bases, with 19 bases separating them. The CDR3 has 15 amino acids. The CDR3 sequence: CASSPTAGPFNTQYF. CDR3 nucleotides: TGTGCCAGCAGCCCCACCGCGGGACCCTTCAATACGCAGTATTTT.

V is TRBV2 and J is TRBJ2-5; 7 nucleotides align to TRBD2. Germline CDR1 and CDR2: SNHLY and FYNNEI. V lost 2 bases, J lost 5 bases, and 2 bases stayed unmatched. The CDR3 is made up of 13 amino acids. The CDR3 nucleotides read TGTGCCAGCAGTGAATACGGGGGGGAGACCCAGTACTTC. Translating it yields CASSEYGGETQYF.

This clonotype came up many times. CDR3 amino acids: CSARTASGSSDTQYF. CDR3 sequence (DNA): TGCAGTGCTAGAACGGCTAGCGGGAGCTCAGATACGCAGTATTTT. This chain links TRBV20-1 with TRBJ2-3, with TRBD2 matching over 10 bases. Per the germline V gene, CDR1 is DFQATT and CDR2 is SNEGSKA (reference sequence). V was clipped by 2 bases and J by 4 bases; unmatched bases: 6. This CDR3 spans 15 amino acids.

The chain combines TRBV28 with TRBJ1-3, with no clear D. Germline loops: CDR1 MDHEN, CDR2 SYDVKM. The length of the CDR3 is 16 residues. The V end lost 1 base, the J end lost 0 bases, and 10 bases lay between the germline ends. CDR3 sequence reads: CASSLLGPHSGNTIYF. DNA of the CDR3: TGTGCCAGCAGTTTATTGGGTCCTCACTCTGGAAACACCATATATTTT.

This chain connects TRBV6-6 to TRBJ2-1, with 11 bases lining up with TRBD2. The J segment lost 3 bases and the V segment lost 4 bases, leaving 8 bases of the junction unmatched. This CDR3 is built from 17 residues. CDR1 is MNHNY and CDR2 is SVGAGI in the germline V gene (reference sequence). For the CDR3, the DNA is TGTGCCAGCAGTTTCCTACTAGCGGGAGAGAGCTACAATGAGCAGTTCTTC. It translates to CASSFLLAGESYNEQFF.

The chain uses TRBV2 and TRBJ1-2; 9 bases agree with TRBD1. The CDR3 contains 14 residues. J gave up 7 bases and V 5 bases, and 8 bases lay outside the gene matches. Looked up from germline, CDR1 is SNHLY and CDR2 is FYNNEI. The CDR3 coding sequence is TGTGCCAGCAGTTCCTTACAGGGGGCACTTGGCTACACCTTC. This codes for CASSSLQGALGYTF.

This clonotype showed up just a few times. This chain joins TRBV20-1 and TRBJ1-2; TRBD1 agrees at 7 bases. Per germline, CDR1 DFQATT and CDR2 SNEGSKA (reference sequence). This CDR3 is built from 11 residues. J gave up 7 bases and V 6 bases, and 5 bases lay outside the gene matches. CDR3 nucleotide sequence: TGCAGTGCCAGACAGGGTTCTGGCTACACCTTC. It codes for CSARQGSGYTF.

In this sample, this clonotype turned up a few times. The chain has TRBV11-2 and TRBJ2-2; TRBD1 matches at 10 bases. The V segment lost 5 bases and the J segment 7 bases; nucleotides outside the gene matches: 13. The CDR3 totals 17 residues. The germline CDR1 and CDR2 sequences are SGHAT and FQNNGV. The DNA for the CDR3 is TGTGCCAGCAGCCCCCGACAGGGGGCCCAGTGGGACGGGGAGCTGTTTTTT. It is translated as CASSPRQGAQWDGELFF.

The V and J genes are TRBV5-1 and TRBJ2-1, with 15 bases aligning to TRBD2. The V and J ends lost 4 bases and 6 bases, in that order; junction bases with no gene match: 8. Germline CDR1 SGHRS, CDR2 YFSETQ. The CDR3 spans 17 residues. This CDR3 reads CASSQGTSGRFSNEQFF. The CDR3 nucleotides read TGCGCCAGCAGCCAGGGGACTAGCGGGAGGTTCAGCAATGAGCAGTTCTTC.

This chain links TRBV20-1 with TRBJ2-1, with a tentative D call TRBD1 (6 bases). The CDR3 is made up of 14 amino acids. CDR1 DFQATT and CDR2 SNEGSKA come from the germline V gene (reference sequence). V dropped 1 base and J dropped 2 bases, with 9 bases sitting between them. Written as DNA, the CDR3 is TGCAGTGCTAGAGGGGACATTACCTACAATGAGCAGTTCTTC. Translation: CSARGDITYNEQFF.

This clonotype was seen repeatedly, ten times or more. The gene calls are TRBV10-3 and TRBJ1-2; possibly TRBD1 for D (5 bases). Germline loops: CDR1 ENHRY, CDR2 SYGVKD. The ends were cut back, 6 bases at V and 7 bases at J, with 9 bases in the middle. CDR3 length equals 11 residues. CDR3 residues: CAISPQGGYTF. DNA for the CDR3: TGTGCCATCAGCCCCCAGGGTGGCTACACCTTC.

This sequence joins TRBV12-5 and TRBJ2-3, with 8 positions matching TRBD1. Germline CDR1 and CDR2: LGHNT and FRNRAP. The junction had 7 bases not matched to a gene; V was cut back by 5 bases and J by 3 bases. The CDR3 consists of 15 residues. CDR3 residues: CASGGQGGLTDTQYF. The DNA for the CDR3 is TGTGCTAGTGGTGGACAGGGTGGGCTTACAGATACGCAGTATTTT.

The chain couples TRBV7-9 to TRBJ2-7; tentatively, D is TRBD1 (5 bases). Trimming took off 5 bases at V and 6 bases at J, with 14 bases between the two ends. The CDR3 runs 13 residues. Looked up from germline, CDR1 is SEHNR and CDR2 is FQNEAQ (reference sequence). CDR3 region: CASSPQGQREQYF. Here the CDR3 DNA reads TGTGCCAGCAGCCCGCAGGGTCAACGCGAGCAGTACTTC.